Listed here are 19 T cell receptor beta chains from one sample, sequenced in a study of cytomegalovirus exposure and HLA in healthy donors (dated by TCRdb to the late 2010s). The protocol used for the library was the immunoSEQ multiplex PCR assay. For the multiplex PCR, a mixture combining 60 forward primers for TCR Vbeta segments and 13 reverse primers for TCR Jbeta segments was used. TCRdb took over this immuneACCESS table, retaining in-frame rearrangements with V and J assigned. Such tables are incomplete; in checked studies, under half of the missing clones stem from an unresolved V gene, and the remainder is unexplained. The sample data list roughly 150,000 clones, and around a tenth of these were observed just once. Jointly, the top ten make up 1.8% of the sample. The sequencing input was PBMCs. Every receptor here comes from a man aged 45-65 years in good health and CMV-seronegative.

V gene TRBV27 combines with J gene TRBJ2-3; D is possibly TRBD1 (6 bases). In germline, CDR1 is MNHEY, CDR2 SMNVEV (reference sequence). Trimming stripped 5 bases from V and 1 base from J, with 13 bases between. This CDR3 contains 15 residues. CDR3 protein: CASSPQGLGTDTQYF. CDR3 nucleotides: TGTGCCAGCAGTCCCCAGGGGCTGGGCACAGATACGCAGTATTTT.

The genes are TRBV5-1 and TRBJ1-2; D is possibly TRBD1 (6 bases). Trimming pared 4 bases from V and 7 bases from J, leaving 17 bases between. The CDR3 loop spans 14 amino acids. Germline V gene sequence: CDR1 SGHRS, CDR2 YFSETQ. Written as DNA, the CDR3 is TGCGCCAGCAGCCCCACAGGGTCTTGGGTTGGCTACACCTTC. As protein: CASSPTGSWVGYTF.

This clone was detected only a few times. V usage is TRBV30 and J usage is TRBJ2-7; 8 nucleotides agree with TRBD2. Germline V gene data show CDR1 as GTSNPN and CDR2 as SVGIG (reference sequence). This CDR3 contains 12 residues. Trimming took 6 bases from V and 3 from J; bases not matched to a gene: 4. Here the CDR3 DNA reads TGTGCCTGTCTCGGGAGGGGCTACGAGCAGTACTTC. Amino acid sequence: CACLGRGYEQYF.

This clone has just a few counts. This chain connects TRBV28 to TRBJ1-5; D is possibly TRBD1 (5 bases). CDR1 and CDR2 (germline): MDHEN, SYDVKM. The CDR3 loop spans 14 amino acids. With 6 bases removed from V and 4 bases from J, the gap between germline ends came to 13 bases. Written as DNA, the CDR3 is TGTGCCAGCAGGATACTAAGGGGTAATCAGCCCCAGCATTTT. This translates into CASRILRGNQPQHF. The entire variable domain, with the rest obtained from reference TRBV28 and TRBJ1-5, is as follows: DVKVTQSSRYLVKRTGEKVFLECVQDMDHENMFWYRQDPGLGLRLIYFSYDVKMKEKGDIPEGYSVSREKKERFSLILESASTNQTSMYLCASRILRGNQPQHFGDGTRLSIL.

As DNA, the CDR3 is TGTGCCAGCAGCTTCGTCCGAATTAGCGGGGGGGCCCCAGATACGCAGTATTTT. The encoded protein is CASSFVRISGGAPDTQYF. This chain links TRBV5-4 with TRBJ2-3; 11 bases are shared with TRBD2. After removal of 2 bases from V and 4 bases from J, the junction contained 12 bases not matched to a gene. The CDR3 spans 18 residues. Germline CDR1 and CDR2: SGHNT and YYREEE (reference sequence).

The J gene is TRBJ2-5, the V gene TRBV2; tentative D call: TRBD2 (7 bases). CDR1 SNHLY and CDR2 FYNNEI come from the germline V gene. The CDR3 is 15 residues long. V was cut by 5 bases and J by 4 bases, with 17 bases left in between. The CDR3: CASSPRGGAGETQYF. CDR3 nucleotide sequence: TGTGCCAGCAGTCCGCGTGGGGGGGCCGGAGAGACCCAGTACTTC.

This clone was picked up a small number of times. The CDR3: CASSGGTPGGTQYF. In DNA form, the CDR3 reads TGCGCCAGCAGCGGCGGGACTCCCGGTGGGACCCAGTACTTC. This chain links TRBV5-1 with TRBJ2-5; tentatively, D is TRBD2 (6 bases). The CDR3 extends over 14 amino acids. Trimming cost V 4 bases and J 7 bases, with 17 bases left between them. Germline V lookup: CDR1 SGHRS, CDR2 YFSETQ.

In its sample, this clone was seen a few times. This CDR3 reads CASSLGGQFTDTQYF. CDR3 in DNA: TGTGCCAGCAGCTTAGGGGGACAGTTCACAGATACGCAGTATTTT. V and J are TRBV11-2 and TRBJ2-3; TRBD1 agrees at 7 bases. CDR3 size: 15 residues. With V trimmed by 1 base and J by 2 bases, 3 bases remained unmatched. Germline V lookup: CDR1 SGHAT, CDR2 FQNNGV.

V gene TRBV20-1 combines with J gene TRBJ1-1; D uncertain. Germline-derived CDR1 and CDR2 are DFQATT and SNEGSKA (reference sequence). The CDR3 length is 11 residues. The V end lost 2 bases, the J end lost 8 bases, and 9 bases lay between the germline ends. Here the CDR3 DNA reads TGCAGTGCTAGACGACTTCAGGAAGCTTTCTTT. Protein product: CSARRLQEAFF.

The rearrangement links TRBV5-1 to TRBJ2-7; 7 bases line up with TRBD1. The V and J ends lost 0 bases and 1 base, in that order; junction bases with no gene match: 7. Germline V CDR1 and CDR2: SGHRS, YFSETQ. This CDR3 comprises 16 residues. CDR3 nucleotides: TGCGCCAGCAGCTTGGGCCCGGGGACAGTATCCTACGAGCAGTACTTC. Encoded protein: CASSLGPGTVSYEQYF.

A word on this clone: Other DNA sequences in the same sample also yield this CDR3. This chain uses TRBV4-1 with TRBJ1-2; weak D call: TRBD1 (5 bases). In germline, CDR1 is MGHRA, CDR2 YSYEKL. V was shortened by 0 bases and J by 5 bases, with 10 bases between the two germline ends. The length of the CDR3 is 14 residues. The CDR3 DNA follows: TGCGCCAGCAGCCAAGAAGGGGTTGGTTATGGCTACACCTTC. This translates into CASSQEGVGYGYTF.

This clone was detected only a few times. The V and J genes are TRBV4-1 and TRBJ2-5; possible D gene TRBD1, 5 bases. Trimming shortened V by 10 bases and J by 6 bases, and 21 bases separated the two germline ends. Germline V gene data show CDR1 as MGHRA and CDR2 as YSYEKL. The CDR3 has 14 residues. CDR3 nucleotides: TGCGCCAACCTAAGGGCCCAGGGTTGGCAGACCCAGTACTTC. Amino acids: CANLRAQGWQTQYF.

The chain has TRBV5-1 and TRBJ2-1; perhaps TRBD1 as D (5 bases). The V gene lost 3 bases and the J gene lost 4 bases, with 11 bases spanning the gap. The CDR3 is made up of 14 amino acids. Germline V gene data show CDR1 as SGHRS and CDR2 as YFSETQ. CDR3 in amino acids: CASSSSGLYNEQFF. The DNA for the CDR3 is TGCGCCAGCAGCTCATCAGGGTTGTACAATGAGCAGTTCTTC. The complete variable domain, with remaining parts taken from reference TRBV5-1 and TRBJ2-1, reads KAGVTQTPRYLIKTRGQQVTLSCSPISGHRSVSWYQQTPGQGLQFLFEYFSETQRNKGNFPGRFSGRQFSNSRSEMNVSTLELGDSALYLCASSSSGLYNEQFFGPGTRLTVL.

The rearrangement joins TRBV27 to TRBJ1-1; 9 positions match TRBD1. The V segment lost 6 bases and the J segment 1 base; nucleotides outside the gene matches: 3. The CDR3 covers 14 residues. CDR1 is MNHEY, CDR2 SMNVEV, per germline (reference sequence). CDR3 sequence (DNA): TGTGCCAGCAGAAAGGGACAGGGGAACACTGAAGCTTTCTTT. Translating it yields CASRKGQGNTEAFF.

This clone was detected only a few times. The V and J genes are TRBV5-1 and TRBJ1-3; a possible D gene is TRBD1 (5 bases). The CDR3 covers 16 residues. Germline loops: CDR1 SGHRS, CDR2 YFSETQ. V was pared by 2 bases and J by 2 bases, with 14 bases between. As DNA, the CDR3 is TGCGCCAGCAGCTTAACAGGTGACGGAGCTGGAAACACCATATATTTT. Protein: CASSLTGDGAGNTIYF.

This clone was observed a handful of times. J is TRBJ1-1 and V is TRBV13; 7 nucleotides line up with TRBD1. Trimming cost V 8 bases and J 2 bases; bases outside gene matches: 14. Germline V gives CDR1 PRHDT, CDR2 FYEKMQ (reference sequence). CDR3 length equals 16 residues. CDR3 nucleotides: TGTGCCAGCCTTAAAAAAAACGACAGGGCCAACACTGAAGCTTTCTTT. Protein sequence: CASLKKNDRANTEAFF. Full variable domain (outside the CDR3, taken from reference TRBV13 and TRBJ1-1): AAGVIQSPRHLIKEKRETATLKCYPIPRHDTVYWYQQGPGQDPQFLISFYEKMQSDKGSIPDRFSAQQFSDYHSELNMSSLELGDSALYFCASLKKNDRANTEAFFGQGTRLTVV.

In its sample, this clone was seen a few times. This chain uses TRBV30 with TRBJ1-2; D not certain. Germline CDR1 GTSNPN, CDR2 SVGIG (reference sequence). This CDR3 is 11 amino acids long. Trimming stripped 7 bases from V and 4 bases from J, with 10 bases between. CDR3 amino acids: CASPSGYGYTF. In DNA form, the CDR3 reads TGTGCCTCCCCATCCGGCTATGGCTACACCTTC. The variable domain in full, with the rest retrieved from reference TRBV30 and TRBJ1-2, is SQTIHQWPATLVQPVGSPLSLECTVEGTSNPNLYWYRQAAGRGLQLLFYSVGIGQISSEVPQNLSASRPQDRQFILSSKKLLLSDSGFYLCASPSGYGYTFGSGTRLTVV.

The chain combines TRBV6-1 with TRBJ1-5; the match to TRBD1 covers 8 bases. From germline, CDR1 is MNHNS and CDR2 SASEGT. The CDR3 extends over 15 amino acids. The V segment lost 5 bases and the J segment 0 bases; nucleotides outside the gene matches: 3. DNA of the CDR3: TGTGCCAGCAGTACGGACAGGGCTAGCAATCAGCCCCAGCATTTT. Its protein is CASSTDRASNQPQHF.

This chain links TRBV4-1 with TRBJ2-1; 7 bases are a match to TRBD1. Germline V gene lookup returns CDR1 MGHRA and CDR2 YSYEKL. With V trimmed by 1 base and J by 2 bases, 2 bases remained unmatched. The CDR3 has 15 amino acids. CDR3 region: CASSQGTGTYNEQFF. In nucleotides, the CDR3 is TGCGCCAGCAGCCAAGGGACAGGCACCTACAATGAGCAGTTCTTC.